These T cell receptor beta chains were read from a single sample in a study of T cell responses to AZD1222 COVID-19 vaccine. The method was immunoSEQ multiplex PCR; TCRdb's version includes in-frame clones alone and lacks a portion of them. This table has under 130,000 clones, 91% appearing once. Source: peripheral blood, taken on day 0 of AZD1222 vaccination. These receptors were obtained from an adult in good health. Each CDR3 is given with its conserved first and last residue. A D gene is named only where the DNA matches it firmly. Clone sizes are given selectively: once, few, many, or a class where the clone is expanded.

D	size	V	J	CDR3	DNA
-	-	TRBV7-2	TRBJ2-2	CASSPRSLANTGELFF	TGTGCCAGCAGCCCCAGAAGTCTGGCGAACACCGGGGAGCTGTTTTTT
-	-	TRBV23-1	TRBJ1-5	CASTQEKAHF	TGCGCCAGCACCCAAGAAAAGGCGCATTTT
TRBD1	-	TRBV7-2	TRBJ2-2	CASSATGGNTGELFF	TGTGCCAGCAGCGCTACAGGGGGAAACACCGGGGAGCTGTTTTTT
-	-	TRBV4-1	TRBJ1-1	CASSPLVNTEAFF	TGCGCCAGCAGCCCGCTAGTGAACACTGAAGCTTTCTTT
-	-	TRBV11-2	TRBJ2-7	CASSSIGSLLYEQYF	TGTGCCAGCAGCTCAATAGGGTCCTTACTCTACGAGCAGTACTTC
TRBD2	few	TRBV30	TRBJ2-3	CAWSLLAGTDTQYF	TGTGCCTGGAGTCTCCTAGCGGGCACAGATACGCAGTATTTT
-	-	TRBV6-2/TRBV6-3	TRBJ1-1	CASSPRRGPGWAEAFF	TGTGCCAGCAGTCCCCGACGGGGCCCGGGGTGGGCTGAAGCTTTCTTT
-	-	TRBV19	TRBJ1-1	CASSIVIGGSQAFF	TGTGCCAGTAGTATAGTTATCGGGGGGTCCCAGGCTTTCTTT
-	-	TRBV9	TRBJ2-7	CASSVGGASTYEQYF	TGTGCCAGCAGCGTAGGTGGCGCGTCCACCTACGAGCAGTACTTC
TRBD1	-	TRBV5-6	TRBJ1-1	CASSFDRGRIITEAFF	TGTGCCAGCAGCTTTGACAGGGGGCGCATAATCACTGAAGCTTTCTTT
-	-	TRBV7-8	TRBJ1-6	CASSPREGIDSPLHF	TGTGCCAGCAGCCCGCGAGAGGGTATCGATTCACCCCTCCACTTT
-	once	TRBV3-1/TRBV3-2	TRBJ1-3	CASGEGISGNTIYF	TGTGCCAGCGGGGAGGGGATCTCTGGAAACACCATATATTTT
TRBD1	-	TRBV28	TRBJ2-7	CATRQGSREQYF	TGTGCCACCCGACAGGGGAGTCGCGAGCAGTACTTC
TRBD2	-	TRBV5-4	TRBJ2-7	CASSLSSGGGEQYF	TGTGCCAGCAGCCTTAGTTCGGGAGGAGGCGAGCAGTACTTC
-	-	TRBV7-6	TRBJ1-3	CASSLAQGISGNTIYF	TGTGCCAGCAGCTTAGCCCAGGGTATCTCTGGAAACACCATATATTTT
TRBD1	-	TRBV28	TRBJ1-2	CASSLQGYGYTF	TGTGCCAGCAGTCTACAGGGGTATGGCTACACCTTC
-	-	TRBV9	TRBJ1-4	CASSYGRGTNEKLFF	TGTGCCAGCAGCTACGGCAGGGGAACTAATGAAAAACTGTTTTTT
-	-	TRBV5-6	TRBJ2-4	CASSFLGQGTKNIQYF	TGTGCCAGCAGCTTCTTAGGGCAGGGGACCAAAAACATTCAGTACTTC
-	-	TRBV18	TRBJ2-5	CASSPWTEETQYF	TGTGCCAGCTCACCATGGACAGAAGAGACCCAGTACTTC